This entry describes one T cell receptor beta chain. The antigen is undetermined. Clones were sequenced by immunoSEQ multiplex PCR, and TCRdb holds only the in-frame ones, with some missing. Of roughly 280,000 clones listed, 80% to 90% are singletons. This entry is derived from a study of cytomegalovirus exposure and HLA in healthy donors. About the research overall: The same platform was used for the 100 to 150 validation repertoires as for the approximately 630 first-cohort repertoires, as reported in a later analysis.

Study outcomes and limitations: There were a few CMV-associated chains whose specificity for CMV antigens was confirmed in vitro. The study listed 164 cytomegalovirus-associated TCR beta chains.

The CDR3 runs 16 residues. The ends lost 5 bases at V and 4 bases at J; junction bases unmatched: 14. CDR1 and CDR2 (germline): SQVTM, ANQGSEA. An approximately 120-subject validation cohort, separate from the roughly 670-subject first cohort, supplied the donors. The clonotype originates from a woman aged 18-29 years in good health and CMV-seronegative. The sequenced sample consisted of PBMCs. This chain connects TRBV29-1 to TRBJ1-2; 9 nucleotides agree with TRBD1. The CDR3 reads CSVQGANRGPVYGYTF. The DNA for the CDR3 is TGCAGCGTTCAGGGTGCTAACAGGGGGCCTGTCTATGGCTACACCTTC.